The 25 T cell receptor beta chains below were found in one sample sequenced in a study of cytomegalovirus exposure and HLA in healthy donors (dated 2017 in TCRdb). Library preparation used the immunoSEQ multiplex PCR assay. For the multiplex PCR, a mixture combining 60 forward primers for TCR Vbeta segments and 13 reverse primers for TCR Jbeta segments was used. The source is immuneACCESS, and TCRdb retained only in-frame sequences with V and J called. Part of the clones is not carried over; for the studies checked, unresolved V genes explain less than half of this, and the remainder is unexplained. This sample gives 90,000 or so clones in total; about 79% of them show up just once. Of the sample, 5.5% to 7.5% is held by the ten largest clones. Sequences were obtained from PBMCs. The receptors here all came from a female donor in good health and CMV-seronegative.

The chain carries TRBV10-3 and TRBJ1-5; 12 bases agree with TRBD1. J lost 6 bases, V lost 3 bases, and 6 bases had no gene match. Germline-derived CDR1 and CDR2 are ENHRY and SYGVKD. The CDR3 has 16 residues. For the CDR3, the DNA is TGTGCCATCAGTGACTCCGGGACAGGGGGCAGTCAGCCCCAGCATTTT. This gives the protein CAISDSGTGGSQPQHF.

This chain uses TRBV5-1 with TRBJ1-2, with D unclear. This CDR3 is 17 amino acids long. Germline CDR1 is SGHRS and CDR2 is YFSETQ. Trimming removed 4 bases at V and 8 bases at J, with 27 bases between. The CDR3 loop is CASSPVPGASIRGGYTF. The CDR3 bases are TGCGCCAGCAGCCCAGTACCGGGAGCGTCAATCCGCGGAGGCTACACCTTC. Supplemented by reference TRBV5-1 and TRBJ1-2, the full variable domain reads KAGVTQTPRYLIKTRGQQVTLSCSPISGHRSVSWYQQTPGQGLQFLFEYFSETQRNKGNFPGRFSGRQFSNSRSEMNVSTLELGDSALYLCASSPVPGASIRGGYTFGSGTRLTVV.

The DNA of the CDR3 is TGTGCCAGCAGCCCTAAACCCCGACAGCCAAATTCACCCCTCCACTTT. Its translation is CASSPKPRQPNSPLHF. The V and J genes are TRBV7-6 and TRBJ1-6; D may be TRBD1 (5 bases). Germline-derived CDR1 and CDR2 are SGHVS and FNYEAQ. This CDR3 contains 16 residues. Trimming left V 5 bases short and J 7 bases short, with 18 bases between.

The chain carries TRBV5-1 and TRBJ1-1; no firm D call. The ends were cut back, 5 bases at V and 3 bases at J, with 14 bases in the middle. The CDR3 sequence is 14 residues long. CDR1 is SGHRS, CDR2 YFSETQ, per germline. CDR3 DNA: TGCGCCAGCAGGCACGGAGGGCCCGACACTGAAGCTTTCTTT. Translating it yields CASRHGGPDTEAFF.

The CDR3 nucleotides are TGTGCCAGCAGCAGGCAAGGGGACATCTCTGGAAACACCATATATTTT. Residues: CASSRQGDISGNTIYF. The J gene is TRBJ1-3, the V gene TRBV7-2; a possible D gene is TRBD1 (6 bases). CDR1 SGHTA and CDR2 FQGNSA come from the germline V gene. The germline V and J ends were trimmed by 5 bases and 0 bases, with 14 bases remaining between them. The CDR3 is 16 residues long. Together with reference TRBV7-2 and TRBJ1-3, the CDR3 gives the full variable domain: GAGVSQSPSNKVTEKGKDVELRCDPISGHTALYWYRQSLGQGLEFLIYFQGNSAPDKSGLPSDRFSAERTGGSVSTLTIQRTQQEDSAVYLCASSRQGDISGNTIYFGEGSWLTVV.

This clone was detected only a few times. The chain carries TRBV7-9 and TRBJ1-4; 9 bases map to TRBD1. The CDR3 runs 15 residues. Unmatched junction bases numbered 1, after V lost 3 bases and J lost 2 bases. Germline V lookup: CDR1 SEHNR, CDR2 FQNEAQ (reference sequence). CDR3 DNA: TGTGCCAGCAGCTTCGGACAGGGGACTAATGAAAAACTGTTTTTT. It specifies CASSFGQGTNEKLFF.

This clone has only a few counts. The rearrangement uses TRBV9 and TRBJ2-1; possibly TRBD2 for D (6 bases). Germline-derived CDR1 and CDR2 are SGDLS and YYNGEE. V was pared by 0 bases and J by 4 bases, with 14 bases between. The CDR3 spans 16 residues. CDR3 sequence: CASSVESGALYNEQFF. The CDR3 nucleotides read TGTGCCAGCAGCGTAGAATCGGGAGCACTTTACAATGAGCAGTTCTTC.

This chain links TRBV10-3 with TRBJ2-7; tentatively, D is TRBD2 (6 bases). The CDR3 covers 13 residues. The germline V gene encodes CDR1 ENHRY and CDR2 SYGVKD. V was shortened by 6 bases and J by 0 bases, with 9 bases between the two germline ends. CDR3 DNA sequence: TGTGCCATCAGGGGGGACTCCTCCTACGAGCAGTACTTC. Residues: CAIRGDSSYEQYF.

This clone was seen only once. The rearrangement uses TRBV19 and TRBJ2-2; possible D gene TRBD1, 6 bases. CDR1 LNHDA and CDR2 SQIVND come from the germline V gene (reference sequence). Trimming stripped 7 bases from V and 4 bases from J, with 13 bases between. There are 14 residues in the CDR3. CDR3 coding DNA: TGTGCCAGTACCCCGGGCAGGGGCACCGGGGAGCTGTTTTTT. Amino acids: CASTPGRGTGELFF.

The V gene is TRBV7-9, the J gene TRBJ2-2; 9 bases match TRBD2. With V trimmed by 1 base and J by 4 bases, 7 bases remained unmatched. CDR1 SEHNR and CDR2 FQNEAQ come from the germline V gene (reference sequence). CDR3 length: 17 amino acids. The CDR3 nucleotides read TGTGCCAGCAGCTTAGGAGGCGGGGGGGCTTCCACCGGGGAGCTGTTTTTT. This encodes CASSLGGGGASTGELFF.

This clone has a handful of counts. The V gene is TRBV7-9, the J gene TRBJ1-1, with D unclear. CDR1 is SEHNR and CDR2 is FQNEAQ in the germline V gene (reference sequence). V lost 6 bases to trimming and J lost 5 bases, with 13 bases between them. This CDR3 is 13 amino acids long. As DNA, the CDR3 is TGTGCCAGCAGGCGAGAGGGAGGGACTGAAGCTTTCTTT. This translates into CASRREGGTEAFF.

This clone appeared once. The chain uses TRBV7-9 and TRBJ2-5; 10 bases map to TRBD1. Trimming removed 3 bases from V and 5 bases from J; junction bases left unmatched: 12. The CDR3 is made up of 17 amino acids. From germline, CDR1 is SEHNR and CDR2 FQNEAQ (reference sequence). The chain's CDR3 is CASSLRFGTGAGETQYF. As DNA, the CDR3 is TGTGCCAGCAGCTTGCGTTTCGGGACAGGGGCCGGGGAGACCCAGTACTTC.

The sample holds a few counts of this clone. As DNA, the CDR3 is TGTGCCAGCAGTCAGCCGACAAGTTTTAATGAAAAACTGTTTTTT. Residues: CASSQPTSFNEKLFF. V gene TRBV28 combines with J gene TRBJ1-4; D unresolved. This CDR3 has 15 amino acids. Germline V gives CDR1 MDHEN, CDR2 SYDVKM. V was cut by 5 bases and J by 4 bases, with 14 bases left in between.

This clone was recorded once. The chain employs TRBV4-2 and TRBJ2-1; TRBD2 agrees at 7 bases. The CDR3 loop spans 13 amino acids. With V trimmed by 1 base and J by 7 bases, 1 base remained unmatched. The germline CDR1 and CDR2 sequences are LGHNA and YNFKEQ. Written as DNA, the CDR3 is TGTGCCAGCAGCCAAGTAGCGGGTAATGAGCAGTTCTTC. It codes for CASSQVAGNEQFF.

The V call is TRBV5-6, the J call TRBJ2-1; D call uncertain. V dropped 0 bases and J dropped 7 bases, with 8 bases sitting between them. This CDR3 is built from 13 residues. Germline loops: CDR1 SGHDT, CDR2 YYEEEE. The chain's CDR3 is CASSLAPLNEQFF. The CDR3 bases are TGTGCCAGCAGCTTGGCTCCACTGAATGAGCAGTTCTTC.

The gene calls are TRBV19 and TRBJ2-7; the D gene is possibly TRBD2 (7 bases). In germline, CDR1 is LNHDA, CDR2 SQIVND (reference sequence). V was pared by 0 bases and J by 2 bases, with 11 bases between. CDR3 length: 15 amino acids. Here the CDR3 DNA reads TGTGCCAGTAGTATAGAGGGGGGGCGAACCTACGAGCAGTACTTC. The encoded protein is CASSIEGGRTYEQYF. The full variable domain, in which reference TRBV19 and TRBJ2-7 provide the parts outside the CDR3, is DGGITQSPKYLFRKEGQNVTLSCEQNLNHDAMYWYRQDPGQGLRLIYYSQIVNDFQKGDIAEGYSVSREKKESFPLTVTSAQKNPTAFYLCASSIEGGRTYEQYFGPGTRLTVT.

The chain couples TRBV18 to TRBJ2-7; D unresolved. Trimming took off 2 bases at V and 3 bases at J, with 11 bases between the two ends. Looked up from germline, CDR1 is KGHSH and CDR2 is LQKENI. The CDR3 covers 14 residues. CDR3 nucleotides: TGTGCCAGCTCACCATCAGCCTACTACTACGAGCAGTACTTC. Encoded protein: CASSPSAYYYEQYF.

J is TRBJ2-7 and V is TRBV6-5; 8 positions match TRBD2. Germline CDR1 reads MNHEY; CDR2 reads SVGAGI. The CDR3 has 14 amino acids. V was clipped by 8 bases and J by 1 base; unmatched bases: 7. CDR3: CASGRTSPSYEQYF. CDR3 coding DNA: TGTGCCAGCGGGAGGACTAGCCCTTCCTACGAGCAGTACTTC.

This clone was seen once. The gene calls are TRBV2 and TRBJ1-2, with D possibly TRBD1 on 5 matching bases. Per the germline V gene, CDR1 is SNHLY and CDR2 is FYNNEI. V dropped 1 base and J dropped 8 bases, with 11 bases sitting between them. The CDR3 loop spans 13 amino acids. CDR3 loop: CASSEGQPGGYTF. The DNA of the CDR3 is TGTGCCAGCAGTGAAGGACAGCCTGGGGGCTACACCTTC. The variable domain in full, with the rest retrieved from reference TRBV2 and TRBJ1-2, is EPEVTQTPSHQVTQMGQEVILRCVPISNHLYFYWYRQILGQKVEFLVSFYNNEISEKSEIFDDQFSVERPDGSNFTLKIRSTKLEDSAMYFCASSEGQPGGYTFGSGTRLTVV.

This clone appeared once. The chain is built from TRBV9 and TRBJ2-1; 8 nucleotides align to TRBD2. V was pared by 1 base and J by 10 bases, with 10 bases of the junction left unmatched. Germline V gene data show CDR1 as SGDLS and CDR2 as YYNGEE. There are 15 residues in the CDR3. The CDR3 loop reads CASSVKPGLAGEQFF. The CDR3 coding sequence is TGTGCCAGCAGCGTAAAGCCCGGACTAGCCGGGGAGCAGTTCTTC.

This chain links TRBV28 with TRBJ2-7, with 7 bases lining up with TRBD1. The CDR3 totals 15 residues. V gave up 2 bases and J gave up 2 bases; unmatched junction bases: 6. Germline V gene data show CDR1 as MDHEN and CDR2 as SYDVKM. The DNA for the CDR3 is TGTGCCAGCAGTTTACCGACAGGGCGGACCTACGAGCAGTACTTC. This codes for CASSLPTGRTYEQYF.

The rearrangement links TRBV7-2 to TRBJ2-5; 11 bases map to TRBD2. The germline CDR1 and CDR2 sequences are SGHTA and FQGNSA. The CDR3 covers 18 residues. V lost 5 bases and J lost 4; bases outside the gene matches: 15. The CDR3 nucleotides are TGTGCCAGCAGCCCGCACGGTCGGGTAGCGGGGGGGCCAGAGACCCAGTACTTC. Encoded protein: CASSPHGRVAGGPETQYF.

The rearrangement uses TRBV6-5 and TRBJ2-2; 10 bases match TRBD2. This CDR3 is built from 14 residues. From germline, CDR1 is MNHEY and CDR2 SVGAGI. V gave up 3 bases and J gave up 5 bases; unmatched junction bases: 0. The CDR3, as DNA: TGTGCCAGCAGTTATAGCGGGGGGACCGGGGAGCTGTTTTTT. Protein: CASSYSGGTGELFF.

As DNA, the CDR3 is TGTGCCAGCAGTCCACACCAAGGCCGGGAGGGGGCCTACGAGCAGTACTTC. This encodes CASSPHQGREGAYEQYF. The rearrangement joins TRBV7-2 to TRBJ2-7; 8 bases line up with TRBD2. CDR1 and CDR2 from the germline V gene are SGHTA and FQGNSA. The V gene end was trimmed by 6 bases and the J gene end by 2 bases; junction bases not matched to a gene: 15. The CDR3 consists of 17 residues. The complete variable domain, with remaining parts taken from reference TRBV7-2 and TRBJ2-7, reads GAGVSQSPSNKVTEKGKDVELRCDPISGHTALYWYRQSLGQGLEFLIYFQGNSAPDKSGLPSDRFSAERTGGSVSTLTIQRTQQEDSAVYLCASSPHQGREGAYEQYFGPGTRLTVT.

V and J are TRBV5-4 and TRBJ2-2; weak D call: TRBD1 (6 bases). The CDR3 has 14 amino acids. From germline, CDR1 is SGHNT and CDR2 YYREEE (reference sequence). Trimming took off 2 bases at V and 6 bases at J, with 11 bases between the two ends. For the CDR3, the DNA is TGTGCCAGCAGCTTAACAGGGCGGGCCGGGGAGCTGTTTTTT. It codes for CASSLTGRAGELFF.